This TCR beta chain stems from a study of shared clonotypes between healthy human individuals (dated by TCRdb to about 2020). Concerning the study at large: The cohort comprised two women and a few men aged 18 to 49 years. Between about 0.85 and 10 billion PBMCs per donor were obtained by leukapheresis. To estimate repertoire size and how much clonotype sharing occurs between individuals, the study deeply sequenced the blood TCR repertoires of five healthy adults. To increase sequencing depth and limit assay-specific biases, TCR repertoire library preparation and sequencing were carried out by different laboratories using diverse techniques. For each donor, CD4 naive and CD4 memory were each run on three plates, CD8 naive on two plates, and CD8 memory on one plate. Study-wide findings and limitations: Estimated clonotype richness was generally larger for naive than for memory subsets. Even with the large sequencing depth, rarefaction of the sorted-subset datasets indicated that sequencing was incomplete. Compared with non-shared clonotypes, clonotypes shared by all four sorted-subset donors had higher generation probabilities. The genetic and exposure-history diversity represented was limited by the small number of donors. Based on pairwise subsampling, the degree of clonotype sharing among donors was expected to be affected by sequencing depth. Sampling was limited to blood, and TCR repertoires in tissue likely differ from TCR repertoires in blood. When a handful of donors were compared, the shared fraction of clonotypes was about 5% for naive CD4, 3.5% to 4% for naive CD8, 2% to 2.5% for memory CD4, and 0.3% to 0.5% for memory CD8.

The donors were healthy, HIV-negative adults with no recently reported acute infections or vaccinations. All donors were Caucasian adults living in Nashville, Tennessee, USA. CD4+ T cells were enriched by magnetic negative selection, after which naive cells were positively selected on CD45RA and the negative fraction was taken as the memory subset. Blood was collected by leukapheresis, and PBMCs were isolated by Ficoll-Histopaque density gradient centrifugation and then cryopreserved in liquid nitrogen vapor phase. Purity and quantity of every magnetically sorted T cell population were checked by analytical flow cytometry. From each sorted fraction, genomic DNA was isolated and quantified by UV absorbance on a Nanodrop 2000c. For this clone: No antigen is known for it. Per-base qualities were not stored, and no clone one base away is much larger.

V is cut by 2 bases and J by 7 bases, and the space between the germline ends is 12 bases. Per the germline V gene, SGHRS is the CDR1 and YFSETQ is the CDR2. The CDR3 spans 14 residues, from the cysteine through the phenylalanine. Of all the DNA, just the CDR3 is kept, 42 bases in frame from base 1. Using the deep immunoSEQ assay, TCR CDR3 regions were amplified from genomic DNA by multiplex PCR. For each cell subset, the extracted genomic DNA was distributed evenly across all wells of several immunoSEQ 96-well plates, and each plate served as one replicate. For sorted subsets, about 200 ng genomic DNA, equal to 30,000 to 35,000 T cell genomes, was loaded into each replicate PCR. The purified libraries were quantified using a Qubit 3.0 fluorometer, sized with a Bioanalyzer 2100, and then quantified again using the KAPA Library Quantification kit. Every immunoSEQ 96-well plate was sequenced on a dedicated single-read 150-cycle Illumina NextSeq 550 flow cell. In the authors' own workflow: Because only junctional sequences without quality scores were contained in the immunoSEQ output, filtering matching that applied to full-length reads could not be performed. To assign V/J genes and CDR3, sequences were annotated using PyIR, a Python wrapper for IgBLAST v1.9, with IMGT germline references. Reads were removed for weak V/J assignments (E-value above 1e-6), missing CDR3, stop codons, out-of-frame junctions, or ambiguous translated residues. V3J clonotypes were defined by identical inferred V gene, J gene, and CDR3 amino acid sequence. To compute the percentage overlap between repertoires, the number of shared unique clonotypes was divided by the size of the smaller repertoire. Three approaches were used to assess repertoire richness: RTK rarefaction, the Chao1 estimator, and Recon v2.1 estimates of unobserved clonotypes. For all TCRbeta clonotypes obtained by the gDNA method from a handful of donors, generation probabilities were computed with OLGA. This immuneACCESS table, as held by TCRdb, lists in-frame sequences with V and J called but not all clones. Of the missing ones, under half trace to an unresolved V gene in checked studies; the others have no known cause. Clone size and the V and J calls come from that table; the DNA yielded D and trimming. In this sample the table shows 2.5 million or so clones, 90% to 95% of which occur a single time. Around 0.14% of the sample is held by the ten biggest clonotypes.

The receptor was derived from a man aged 18 to 30 in good health. Here the chain combines TRBV5-1 and TRBJ1-4; a tentative D match to TRBD1 spans 6 bases. Sequenced material: naive CD4+ T cells sorted from blood. This sample's cell subset or site label indicates: CD45RA+ positively selected. In nucleotides, the sequence is TGCGCCAGCAGCTTCAGGGGAGCTGGTGAAAAACTGTTTTTT. Its coded protein is CASSFRGAGEKLFF.